This passage covers 27 T cell receptor beta chains from one sample sequenced in a study of T cell repertoires in ileal Crohn's disease. The method was immunoSEQ multiplex PCR; TCRdb's version includes in-frame clones alone and lacks a portion of them. Among approximately 4,000 clones, 85% were seen once, and the ten largest hold less than 15%. Time point described: neoterminal ileum biopsy at postoperative endoscopy, about 6 months after surgery. The specimen was ileal tissue. The source is an adult with Crohn's disease.

The chain uses TRBV28 and TRBJ1-5; D might be TRBD1 (5 bases). The CDR3 has 17 amino acids. The germline gives CDR1 MDHEN, CDR2 SYDVKM. V lost 4 bases to trimming and J lost 2 bases, with 18 bases between them. CDR3 sequence (DNA): TGTGCCAGCAGTTCGGCCGGGGGGTGGGTCGGCAATCAGCCCCAGCATTTT. Translating it yields CASSSAGGWVGNQPQHF. The full variable domain, its missing parts supplied by reference TRBV28 and TRBJ1-5, is DVKVTQSSRYLVKRTGEKVFLECVQDMDHENMFWYRQDPGLGLRLIYFSYDVKMKEKGDIPEGYSVSREKKERFSLILESASTNQTSMYLCASSSAGGWVGNQPQHFGDGTRLSIL.

The chain combines TRBV2 with TRBJ1-1; D gene ambiguous. Deletions cut 7 bases from V and 1 base from J, with 19 bases between. CDR3 length: 16 amino acids. Per germline, CDR1 SNHLY and CDR2 FYNNEI. This CDR3 is CASNPLDGGRNTEAFF. CDR3 in DNA: TGTGCCAGCAATCCTCTAGATGGAGGAAGGAACACTGAAGCTTTCTTT.

V and J are TRBV4-2 and TRBJ1-2, with a tentative D call TRBD1 (6 bases). The CDR3 contains 17 residues. Per the germline V gene, CDR1 is LGHNA and CDR2 is YNFKEQ. V was shortened by 3 bases and J by 7 bases, with 24 bases between the two germline ends. CDR3 region: CASSQDSIRRGAFGYTF. In DNA, the CDR3 is TGTGCCAGCAGCCAGGACTCGATCCGGCGGGGGGCTTTTGGCTACACCTTC.

The V gene is TRBV7-8, the J gene TRBJ1-2, with D possibly TRBD1 on 5 matching bases. CDR1 and CDR2 from the germline V gene are SGHVS and FQNEAQ. This CDR3 is 13 amino acids long. V was cut by 0 bases and J by 9 bases, with 11 bases left in between. The CDR3 sequence is CASSLARDRSYTF. CDR3 bases: TGTGCCAGCAGCTTAGCCAGGGATAGGAGCTACACCTTC.

This clone was recorded a few times. Here the CDR3 DNA reads TGTGCCAGCAGCTCCGACGAGGGGGCAGTTTATGAAAAACTGTTTTTT. This sequence encodes CASSSDEGAVYEKLFF. V gene TRBV5-4 combines with J gene TRBJ1-4; TRBD1 matches at 7 bases. Germline V gene sequence: CDR1 SGHNT, CDR2 YYREEE (reference sequence). With 3 bases clipped from V and 6 bases from J, the junction kept 11 bases outside the gene matches. The CDR3 has 16 amino acids. The whole variable domain, remainder taken from reference TRBV5-4 and TRBJ1-4, is ETGVTQSPTHLIKTRGQQVTLRCSSQSGHNTVSWYQQALGQGPQFIFQYYREEENGRGNFPPRFSGLQFPNYSSELNVNALELDDSALYLCASSSDEGAVYEKLFFGSGTQLSVL.

This clone showed up just once. The rearrangement joins TRBV19 to TRBJ2-1; 7 nucleotides agree with TRBD1. With 7 bases clipped from V and 2 bases from J, the junction kept 8 bases outside the gene matches. The CDR3 is 15 amino acids. Germline CDR1 reads LNHDA; CDR2 reads SQIVND (reference sequence). CDR3 sequence (DNA): TGTGCCAGTACCCTGGACAGGAACACCTACAATGAGCAGTTCTTC. Its translation: CASTLDRNTYNEQFF.

The chain employs TRBV6-1 and TRBJ1-2, with D perhaps TRBD1 (5 bases). CDR1 MNHNS and CDR2 SASEGT come from the germline V gene. The ends were cut back, 6 bases at V and 3 bases at J, with 14 bases in the middle. CDR3 size: 14 residues. The CDR3 region has the DNA TGTGCCAGCAGGCTAGACAGTTTCGACTATGGCTACACCTTC. Amino acids: CASRLDSFDYGYTF.

V and J are TRBV5-5 and TRBJ2-5, with D possibly TRBD1 on 6 matching bases. Germline V gene sequence: CDR1 SGHKS, CDR2 YYEKEE (reference sequence). V lost 5 bases, J lost 0 bases, and 14 bases lay in between. This CDR3 contains 15 residues. The CDR3 loop reads CASRLGQLYQETQYF. Written as DNA, the CDR3 is TGTGCCAGCAGACTCGGACAGTTGTACCAAGAGACCCAGTACTTC.

This sequence joins TRBV6-5 and TRBJ1-5; D remains ambiguous. CDR3 length: 14 amino acids. The V gene's germline CDR1 is MNHEY and CDR2 SVGAGI. Trimming removed 6 bases from V and 4 bases from J, with 13 bases in between. As DNA, the CDR3 is TGTGCCAGCAGCCCCCTGGTGGAGAATCAGCCCCAGCATTTT. Its protein product is CASSPLVENQPQHF.

The J gene is TRBJ2-7, the V gene TRBV28; the D gene is possibly TRBD1 (5 bases). V was trimmed by 4 bases and J by 6 bases, leaving 13 bases between them. This CDR3 is 13 amino acids long. Germline V gene lookup returns CDR1 MDHEN and CDR2 SYDVKM. The CDR3 spells CASSWTRSGEQYF. The CDR3 nucleotides read TGTGCCAGCAGTTGGACACGGAGTGGCGAGCAGTACTTC.

J is TRBJ1-6 and V is TRBV7-2, with 7 bases that match TRBD1. The CDR3 length is 17 residues. V gave up 0 bases and J gave up 6 bases; unmatched junction bases: 8. Germline-derived CDR1 and CDR2 are SGHTA and FQGNSA. As DNA, the CDR3 is TGTGCCAGCAGCTTAGCCCCTGTTGCAGGGGGTAATTCACCCCTCCACTTT. It codes for CASSLAPVAGGNSPLHF.

The V call is TRBV9, the J call TRBJ2-5; weak D call: TRBD2 (5 bases). CDR1 and CDR2 (germline): SGDLS, YYNGEE. The V end was cut by 5 bases, the J end by 1 base, with 12 bases between. CDR3 length: 14 residues. The chain's CDR3 is CASSEGSFQETQYF. In DNA, the CDR3 is TGTGCCAGCAGTGAGGGCAGCTTCCAAGAGACCCAGTACTTC.

The chain uses TRBV6-1 and TRBJ1-4, with a possible D match to TRBD1 (5 bases). The CDR3 loop spans 15 amino acids. Germline-derived CDR1 and CDR2 are MNHNS and SASEGT. V lost 2 bases to trimming and J lost 8 bases, with 15 bases between them. The CDR3 bases are TGTGCCAGCAGTGAATTTCGGGGGGAAGAGGAAAAACTGTTTTTT. Its protein product is CASSEFRGEEEKLFF.

Only a few counts were recorded for this clone. The chain combines TRBV15 with TRBJ2-5; tentative D call: TRBD1 (5 bases). V gave up 5 bases and J gave up 1 base, with 17 bases separating them. This CDR3 has 16 residues. Germline CDR1 reads LNHNV; CDR2 reads YYDKDF (reference sequence). CDR3 sequence: CATSDGAGSRQETQYF. The CDR3 DNA sequence: TGTGCCACCAGCGATGGGGCAGGGTCCCGCCAAGAGACCCAGTACTTC.

The chain is built from TRBV5-1 and TRBJ2-3, with TRBD2 matching 8 bases. CDR1 and CDR2 from the germline V gene are SGHRS and YFSETQ. The ends lost 3 bases at V and 4 bases at J; junction bases unmatched: 7. The CDR3 loop spans 15 amino acids. The CDR3 DNA reads TGCGCCAGCAGCTCCAGGACTAGCAACGCAGATACGCAGTATTTT. Residues: CASSSRTSNADTQYF.

The table lists this clone with a few counts. V gene TRBV4-3 combines with J gene TRBJ1-2, with TRBD1 identical over 11 bases. The CDR3 has 17 amino acids. In germline, CDR1 is LGHNA, CDR2 YSLEER. V was clipped by 0 bases and J by 4 bases; unmatched bases: 7. The CDR3 spells CASSQDGQGAHRYGYTF. CDR3 bases: TGCGCCAGCAGCCAAGATGGACAGGGGGCGCATCGCTATGGCTACACCTTC.

This clone was counted a few times. This sequence joins TRBV27 and TRBJ1-2; unclear D gene. V was clipped by 5 bases and J by 2 bases, with 15 bases between them. The CDR3 extends over 15 amino acids. Germline CDR1 is MNHEY and CDR2 is SMNVEV (reference sequence). The CDR3 nucleotides read TGTGCCAGCAGTCCGCATCTACCACTCAACTATGGCTACACCTTC. Residues: CASSPHLPLNYGYTF.

This chain links TRBV27 with TRBJ2-3, with D maybe TRBD2 (5 bases). Deletions cut 2 bases from V and 0 bases from J, with 9 bases between. Germline values: CDR1 MNHEY, CDR2 SMNVEV (reference sequence). The CDR3 runs 15 residues. CDR3 region: CASSLKGASTDTQYF. The CDR3, as DNA: TGTGCCAGCAGTTTAAAGGGAGCTAGCACAGATACGCAGTATTTT.

This clone has only a few counts. This chain joins TRBV19 and TRBJ2-3, with 10 positions matching TRBD2. The CDR3 runs to 16 residues. Per germline, CDR1 LNHDA and CDR2 SQIVND (reference sequence). The J segment lost 4 bases and the V segment lost 3 bases, leaving 7 bases of the junction unmatched. CDR3 nucleotide sequence: TGTGCCAGTAGTATGTTGTCTAGCGGGGGTTCAGATACGCAGTATTTT. It is translated as CASSMLSSGGSDTQYF. Looking up the rest from reference TRBV19 and TRBJ2-3 gives the full variable domain: DGGITQSPKYLFRKEGQNVTLSCEQNLNHDAMYWYRQDPGQGLRLIYYSQIVNDFQKGDIAEGYSVSREKKESFPLTVTSAQKNPTAFYLCASSMLSSGGSDTQYFGPGTRLTVL.

This clone was recorded once. The CDR3 nucleotides are TGTGCCAGCTCTCGATCCCGGGACACGAACTATGGCTACACCTTC. This gives the protein CASSRSRDTNYGYTF. The chain couples TRBV18 to TRBJ1-2; a weak D match, TRBD1 (6 bases). This CDR3 is built from 15 residues. Trimming took 6 bases from V and 2 from J, leaving 16 bases between them. Per germline, CDR1 KGHSH and CDR2 LQKENI.

V is TRBV5-1 and J is TRBJ2-2; TRBD2 is a possible D gene (6 bases). V lost 7 bases and J 0 bases, leaving 13 bases between the germline ends. There are 15 residues in the CDR3. Germline CDR1 is SGHRS and CDR2 is YFSETQ. The chain's CDR3 is CASLAGTPNTGELFF. The CDR3 DNA reads as TGCGCCAGCCTTGCGGGGACCCCGAACACCGGGGAGCTGTTTTTT.

CDR3 in amino acids: CASSGLGSFSYEQYF. CDR3 nucleotides: TGTGCCAGTAGTGGCCTTGGCAGTTTCTCCTACGAGCAGTACTTC. This chain connects TRBV19 to TRBJ2-7; D is undetermined. In germline, CDR1 is LNHDA, CDR2 SQIVND (reference sequence). V dropped 5 bases and J dropped 0 bases, with 14 bases sitting between them. The CDR3 loop spans 15 amino acids.

In its sample, this clone was seen once. The V and J genes are TRBV6-1 and TRBJ2-1, with D perhaps matching TRBD1 (5 bases). Trimming cost V 6 bases and J 2 bases, with 14 bases left between them. Germline values: CDR1 MNHNS, CDR2 SASEGT. This CDR3 spans 15 amino acids. CDR3: CASRDRTLTYNEQFF. CDR3 bases: TGTGCCAGCAGGGATCGGACACTAACCTACAATGAGCAGTTCTTC.

V is TRBV28 and J is TRBJ1-4; maybe TRBD1 (6 bases). The germline V gene encodes CDR1 MDHEN and CDR2 SYDVKM. The V end was cut by 2 bases, the J end by 8 bases, with 18 bases between. This CDR3 spans 16 amino acids. This chain's CDR3 is CASSLRGGGVREKLFF. CDR3 in DNA: TGTGCCAGCAGTTTACGAGGGGGAGGGGTGAGAGAAAAACTGTTTTTT.

V usage is TRBV6-4 and J usage is TRBJ2-3, with 8 positions matching TRBD2. The CDR3 spans 14 residues. The V gene end was trimmed by 5 bases and the J gene end by 1 base; junction bases not matched to a gene: 2. The germline CDR1 and CDR2 sequences are MRHNA and SNTAGT. The CDR3, as DNA: TGTGCCAGCAGTCCAGCGGGGGGCACAGATACGCAGTATTTT. Translation: CASSPAGGTDTQYF.

The V and J genes are TRBV12-5 and TRBJ1-2; TRBD1 matches 9 bases. CDR1 is LGHNT, CDR2 FRNRAP, per germline. Germline trimming cut 2 bases from V and 8 bases from J; bases unmatched to any gene: 9. The CDR3 contains 15 residues. CDR3 protein: CASGLTGTGSQGYTF. The CDR3 nucleotides read TGTGCTAGTGGTTTGACCGGGACAGGGAGTCAGGGCTACACCTTC.

J is TRBJ1-1 and V is TRBV6-1; D is uncertain. V lost 6 bases to trimming and J lost 8 bases, with 7 bases between them. The CDR3 totals 10 residues. Germline V CDR1 and CDR2: MNHNS, SASEGT. CDR3 sequence (DNA): TGTGCCAGCAGAGCACGGGAAGCTTTCTTT. This gives the protein CASRAREAFF.